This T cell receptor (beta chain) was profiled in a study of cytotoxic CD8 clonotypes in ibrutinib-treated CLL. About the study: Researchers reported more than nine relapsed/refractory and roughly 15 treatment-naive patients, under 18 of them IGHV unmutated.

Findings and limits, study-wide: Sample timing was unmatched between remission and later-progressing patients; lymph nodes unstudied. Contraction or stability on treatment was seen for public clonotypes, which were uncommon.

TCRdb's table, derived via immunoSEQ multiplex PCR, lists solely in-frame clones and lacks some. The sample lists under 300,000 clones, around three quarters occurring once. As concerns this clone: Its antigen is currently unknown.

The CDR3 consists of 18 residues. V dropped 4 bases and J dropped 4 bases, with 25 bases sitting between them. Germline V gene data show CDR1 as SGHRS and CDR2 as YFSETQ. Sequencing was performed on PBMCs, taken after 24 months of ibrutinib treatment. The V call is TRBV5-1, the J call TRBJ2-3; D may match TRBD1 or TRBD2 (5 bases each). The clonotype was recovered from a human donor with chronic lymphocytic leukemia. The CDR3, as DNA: TGCGCCAGCAGCGGAAATCGTAGGGACCCGCGTAGGGCAGATACGCAGTATTTT. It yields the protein CASSGNRRDPRRADTQYF. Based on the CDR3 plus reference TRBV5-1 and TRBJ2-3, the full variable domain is KAGVTQTPRYLIKTRGQQVTLSCSPISGHRSVSWYQQTPGQGLQFLFEYFSETQRNKGNFPGRFSGRQFSNSRSEMNVSTLELGDSALYLCASSGNRRDPRRADTQYFGPGTRLTVL.